The entry below describes one T cell receptor (beta chain). What it recognizes is unknown. This sample is drawn from a study of T cell responses to AZD1222 COVID-19 vaccine. Points from the study as a whole: In the spike-specific TCR repertoire, nearly half reportedly target unmutated variant regions.

V trimming: 0 bases; J trimming: 4 bases; junction bases outside the gene matches: 6. The CDR3 is 16 residues long. Looked up from germline, CDR1 is PRHDT and CDR2 is FYEKMQ (reference sequence). The protocol was immunoSEQ multiplex PCR, while the TCRdb copy is restricted to in-frame clones and leaves out a portion. The sample records 110,000 or so clones, 80% to 90% being singletons. The TCR comes from an adult in good health. Sequenced material: peripheral blood, taken on day 0 of AZD1222 vaccination. The genes are TRBV13 and TRBJ1-5; TRBD1 agrees at 7 bases. The CDR3 nucleotides read TGTGCCAGCAGCTTAGGGGGAGGGGGCCGGAATCAGCCCCAGCATTTT. Translating gives CASSLGGGGRNQPQHF. The entire variable domain, with the rest obtained from reference TRBV13 and TRBJ1-5, is as follows: AAGVIQSPRHLIKEKRETATLKCYPIPRHDTVYWYQQGPGQDPQFLISFYEKMQSDKGSIPDRFSAQQFSDYHSELNMSSLELGDSALYFCASSLGGGGRNQPQHFGDGTRLSIL.